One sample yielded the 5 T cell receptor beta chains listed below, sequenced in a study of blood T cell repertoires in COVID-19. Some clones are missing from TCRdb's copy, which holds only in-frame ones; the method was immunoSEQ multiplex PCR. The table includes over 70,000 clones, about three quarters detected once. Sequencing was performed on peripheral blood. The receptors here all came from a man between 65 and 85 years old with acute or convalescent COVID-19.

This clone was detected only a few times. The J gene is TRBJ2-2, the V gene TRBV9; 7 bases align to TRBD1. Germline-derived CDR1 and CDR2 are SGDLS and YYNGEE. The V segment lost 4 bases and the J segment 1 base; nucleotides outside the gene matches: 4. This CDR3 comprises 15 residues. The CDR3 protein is CASSPGQLNTGELFF. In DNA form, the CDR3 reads TGTGCCAGCAGCCCGGGACAGCTGAACACCGGGGAGCTGTTTTTT.

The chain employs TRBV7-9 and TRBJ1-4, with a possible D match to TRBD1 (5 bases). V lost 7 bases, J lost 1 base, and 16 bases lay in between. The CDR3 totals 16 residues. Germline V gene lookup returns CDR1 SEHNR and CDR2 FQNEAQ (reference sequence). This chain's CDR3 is CASTLGFGGTNEKLFF. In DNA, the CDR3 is TGTGCCAGCACCCTAGGGTTCGGGGGAACTAATGAAAAACTGTTTTTT.

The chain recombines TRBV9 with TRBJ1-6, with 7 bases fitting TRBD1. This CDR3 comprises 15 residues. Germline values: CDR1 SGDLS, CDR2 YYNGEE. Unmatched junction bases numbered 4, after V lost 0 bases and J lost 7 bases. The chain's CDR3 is CASSVATGPNSPLHF. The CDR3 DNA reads TGTGCCAGCAGCGTAGCGACAGGGCCGAATTCACCCCTCCACTTT.

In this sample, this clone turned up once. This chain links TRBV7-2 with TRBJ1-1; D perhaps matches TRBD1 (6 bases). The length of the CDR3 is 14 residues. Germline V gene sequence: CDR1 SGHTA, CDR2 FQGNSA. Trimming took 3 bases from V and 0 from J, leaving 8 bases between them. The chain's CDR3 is CASSFRQVNTEAFF. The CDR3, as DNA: TGTGCCAGCAGCTTTCGACAGGTGAACACTGAAGCTTTCTTT.

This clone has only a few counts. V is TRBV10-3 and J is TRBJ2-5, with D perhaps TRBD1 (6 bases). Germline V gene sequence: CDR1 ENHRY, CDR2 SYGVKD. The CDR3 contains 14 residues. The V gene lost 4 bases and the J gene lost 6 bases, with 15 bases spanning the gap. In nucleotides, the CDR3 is TGTGCCATCAGTGCGGTACAGGGTGGCAAGACCCAGTACTTC. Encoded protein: CAISAVQGGKTQYF.